A single count supports the clone carrying this TCR beta chain. Its antigen is undetermined. Naive CD8 cells lacked CD45RO, underwent positive selection for CCR7 and left out terminally differentiated effector memory CD45RA+ cells. TCRdb keeps only in-frame clones here, not all; method: immunoSEQ multiplex PCR. This repertoire shows about 580,000 clones, about 98% found once; its top ten account for approximately 0.3%. This CDR3 spans 13 amino acids. The V end lost 8 bases, the J end lost 0 bases, and 11 bases lay between the germline ends. The V gene's germline CDR1 is PRHDT and CDR2 FYEKMQ (reference sequence). This specimen belongs to a study of shared clonotypes between healthy human individuals. Overall study findings and caveats: Sampling involved blood alone; tissue repertoires likely differ.

This TCR was sampled from a man aged 30-40 years in good health. Sample: naive CD8+ T cells sorted from blood. The rearrangement joins TRBV13 to TRBJ2-7, with D unresolved. DNA for the CDR3: TGTGCCAGCCACGGCGTTTCCTCCTACGAGCAGTACTTC. Translation gives CASHGVSSYEQYF.